This T cell receptor (beta chain) was captured by sequencing in a study of blood T cell repertoires in COVID-19. Study as a whole: Both acute and convalescent COVID-19 samples were obtained from the United States, Italy and Spain. T cells, B-cell-depleted T cells, or PBMCs provided the cDNA or gDNA that served as material.

In the source study's methods: Nucleated cell number was recorded as an estimate derived from reference gene primer amplification. The data were produced by immunoSEQ multiplex PCR, yet TCRdb's version contains in-frame clones alone and is incomplete. That table furnishes V, J and clone size, whereas the DNA furnished D and trimming. The data show a few hundred thousand clones, around 86% seen once. Seattle patient enrollment occurred during active infection, with longitudinal follow-up thereafter. The receptor's source is a woman aged 50 to 60 with COVID-19, enrolled during active disease. Material: peripheral blood.

CDR3 sequence (DNA): TGTGCCTCGGGGGGGGCACTTAGCAATCAGCCCCAGCATTTT. This encodes CASGGALSNQPQHF. The chain carries TRBV24-1 and TRBJ1-5; possible D gene TRBD1, 6 bases. Deletions cut 12 bases from V and 0 bases from J, with 14 bases between. The germline CDR1 and CDR2 sequences are KGHDR and SFDVKD. The CDR3 extends over 14 amino acids.